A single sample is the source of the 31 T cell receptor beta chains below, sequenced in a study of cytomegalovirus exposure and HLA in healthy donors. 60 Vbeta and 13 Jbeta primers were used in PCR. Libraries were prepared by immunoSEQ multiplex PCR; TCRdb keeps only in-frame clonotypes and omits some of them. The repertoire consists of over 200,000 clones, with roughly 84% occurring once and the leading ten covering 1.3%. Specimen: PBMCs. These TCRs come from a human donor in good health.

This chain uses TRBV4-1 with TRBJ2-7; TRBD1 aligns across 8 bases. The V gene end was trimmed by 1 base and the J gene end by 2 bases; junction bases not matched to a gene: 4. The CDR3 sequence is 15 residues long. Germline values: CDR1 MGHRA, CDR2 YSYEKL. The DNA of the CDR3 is TGCGCCAGCAGCCAAGGAGGGACAGGAACCTACGAGCAGTACTTC. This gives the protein CASSQGGTGTYEQYF.

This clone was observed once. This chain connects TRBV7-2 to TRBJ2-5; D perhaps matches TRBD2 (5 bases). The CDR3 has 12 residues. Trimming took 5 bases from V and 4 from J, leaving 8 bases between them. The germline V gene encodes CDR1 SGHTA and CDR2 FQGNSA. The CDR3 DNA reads TGTGCCAGCAGCCGGGATCGAGAGACCCAGTACTTC. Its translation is CASSRDRETQYF.

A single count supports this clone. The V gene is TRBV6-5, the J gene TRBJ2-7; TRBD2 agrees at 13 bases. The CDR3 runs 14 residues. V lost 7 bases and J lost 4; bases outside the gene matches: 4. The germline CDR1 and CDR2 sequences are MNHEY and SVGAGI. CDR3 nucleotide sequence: TGTGCCAGCACCCCGGGACTAGCGGGGTACGAGCAGTACTTC. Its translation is CASTPGLAGYEQYF.

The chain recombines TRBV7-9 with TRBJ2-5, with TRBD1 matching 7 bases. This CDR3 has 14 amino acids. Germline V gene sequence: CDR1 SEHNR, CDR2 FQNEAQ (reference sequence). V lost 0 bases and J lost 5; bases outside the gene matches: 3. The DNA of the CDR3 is TGTGCCAGCAGCTTAGCACAGGGGTGGGAGACCCAGTACTTC. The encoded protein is CASSLAQGWETQYF.

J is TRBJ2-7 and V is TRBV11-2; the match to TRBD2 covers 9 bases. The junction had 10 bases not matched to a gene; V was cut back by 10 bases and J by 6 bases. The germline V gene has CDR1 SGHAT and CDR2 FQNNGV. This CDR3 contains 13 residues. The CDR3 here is CATKAGGLGEQYF. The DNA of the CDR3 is TGTGCCACCAAAGCGGGAGGCCTGGGCGAGCAGTACTTC.

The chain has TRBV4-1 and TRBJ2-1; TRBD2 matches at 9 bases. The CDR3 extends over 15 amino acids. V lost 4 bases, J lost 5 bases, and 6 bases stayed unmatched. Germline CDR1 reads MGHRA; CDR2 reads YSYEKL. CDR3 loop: CASSLPTSGNNEQFF. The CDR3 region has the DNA TGCGCCAGCAGCCTGCCGACTAGCGGAAACAATGAGCAGTTCTTC.

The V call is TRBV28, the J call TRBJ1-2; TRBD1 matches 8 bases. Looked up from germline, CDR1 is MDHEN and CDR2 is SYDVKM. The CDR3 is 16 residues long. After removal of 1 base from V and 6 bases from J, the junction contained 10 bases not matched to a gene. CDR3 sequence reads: CASSLLYHLTGDGYTF. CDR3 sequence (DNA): TGTGCCAGCAGTTTATTGTACCACCTGACAGGGGATGGCTACACCTTC.

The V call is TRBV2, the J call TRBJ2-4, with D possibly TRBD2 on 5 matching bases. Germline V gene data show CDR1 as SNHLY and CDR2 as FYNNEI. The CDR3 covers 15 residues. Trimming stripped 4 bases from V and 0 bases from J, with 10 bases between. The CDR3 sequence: CASSVAQLAKNIQYF. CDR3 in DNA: TGTGCCAGCAGTGTAGCGCAACTAGCCAAAAACATTCAGTACTTC.

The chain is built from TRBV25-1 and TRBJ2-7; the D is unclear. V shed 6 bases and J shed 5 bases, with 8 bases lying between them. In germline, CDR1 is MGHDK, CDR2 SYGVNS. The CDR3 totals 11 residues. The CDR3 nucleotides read TGTGCCAGCAGGTCAAGCCACGAGCAGTACTTC. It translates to CASRSSHEQYF.

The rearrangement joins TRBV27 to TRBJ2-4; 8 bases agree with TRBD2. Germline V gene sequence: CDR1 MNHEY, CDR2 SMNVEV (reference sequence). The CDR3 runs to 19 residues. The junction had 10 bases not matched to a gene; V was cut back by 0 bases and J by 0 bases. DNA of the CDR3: TGTGCCAGCAGTTTATCGACAAGCGGGAGAGATTTAGCCAAAAACATTCAGTACTTC. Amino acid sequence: CASSLSTSGRDLAKNIQYF.

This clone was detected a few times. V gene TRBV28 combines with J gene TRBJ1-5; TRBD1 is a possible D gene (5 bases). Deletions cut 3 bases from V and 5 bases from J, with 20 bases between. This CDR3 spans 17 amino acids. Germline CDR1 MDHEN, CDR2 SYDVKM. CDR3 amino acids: CASSLVFRDSNHQPQHF. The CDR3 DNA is TGTGCCAGCAGTTTGGTTTTCAGGGACTCAAACCATCAGCCCCAGCATTTT.

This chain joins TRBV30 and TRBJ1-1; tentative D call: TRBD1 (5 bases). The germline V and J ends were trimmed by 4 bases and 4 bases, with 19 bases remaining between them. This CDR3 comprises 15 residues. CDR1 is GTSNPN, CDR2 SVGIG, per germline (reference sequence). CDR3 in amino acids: CAWTPTGGMGTEAFF. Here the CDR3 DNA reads TGTGCCTGGACCCCGACGGGGGGAATGGGCACTGAAGCTTTCTTT.

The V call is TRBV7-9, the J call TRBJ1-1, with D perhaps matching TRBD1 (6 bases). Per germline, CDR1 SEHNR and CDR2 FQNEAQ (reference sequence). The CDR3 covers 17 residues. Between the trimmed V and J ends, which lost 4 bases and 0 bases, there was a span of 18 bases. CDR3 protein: CASSSDYSQGMNTEAFF. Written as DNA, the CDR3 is TGTGCCAGCAGCTCCGATTATTCGCAGGGGATGAACACTGAAGCTTTCTTT.

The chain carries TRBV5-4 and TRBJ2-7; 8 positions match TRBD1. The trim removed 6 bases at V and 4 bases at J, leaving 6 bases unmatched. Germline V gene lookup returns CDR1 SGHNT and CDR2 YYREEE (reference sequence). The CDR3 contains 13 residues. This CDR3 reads CASTGQGSYEQYF. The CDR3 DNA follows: TGTGCCAGCACTGGACAGGGATCATACGAGCAGTACTTC.

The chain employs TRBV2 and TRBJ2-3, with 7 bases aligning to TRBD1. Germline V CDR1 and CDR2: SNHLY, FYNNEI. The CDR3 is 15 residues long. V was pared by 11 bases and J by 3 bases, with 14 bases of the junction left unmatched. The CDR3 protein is CAGHRGQGVTDTQYF. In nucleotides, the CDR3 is TGTGCCGGACACAGGGGTCAAGGAGTGACAGATACGCAGTATTTT.

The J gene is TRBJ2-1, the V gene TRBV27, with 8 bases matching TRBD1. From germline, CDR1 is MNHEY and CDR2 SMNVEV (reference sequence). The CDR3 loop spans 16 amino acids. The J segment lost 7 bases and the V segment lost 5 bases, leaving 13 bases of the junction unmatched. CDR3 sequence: CASSAETGVFRNEQFF. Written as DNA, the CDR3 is TGTGCCAGCAGTGCCGAGACAGGGGTTTTTAGGAATGAGCAGTTCTTC.

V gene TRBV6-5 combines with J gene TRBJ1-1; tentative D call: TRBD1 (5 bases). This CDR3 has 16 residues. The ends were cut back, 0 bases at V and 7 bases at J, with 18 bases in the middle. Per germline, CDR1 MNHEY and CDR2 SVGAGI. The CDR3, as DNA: TGTGCCAGCAGTTACTCGCTGGCCAGGGTCTCGATTGAAGCTTTCTTT. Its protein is CASSYSLARVSIEAFF.

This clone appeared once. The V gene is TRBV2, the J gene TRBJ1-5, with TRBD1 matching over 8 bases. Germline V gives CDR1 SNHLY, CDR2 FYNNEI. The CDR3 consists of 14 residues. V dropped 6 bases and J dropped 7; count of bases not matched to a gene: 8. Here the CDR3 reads CASRTGEDYQPQHF. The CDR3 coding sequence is TGTGCCAGCAGGACAGGGGAGGACTACCAGCCCCAGCATTTT.

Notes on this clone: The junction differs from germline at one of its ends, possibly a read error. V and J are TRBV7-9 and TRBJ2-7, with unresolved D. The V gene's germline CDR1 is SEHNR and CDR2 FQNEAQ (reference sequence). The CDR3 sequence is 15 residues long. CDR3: CSSSRYIKNSYEQYF. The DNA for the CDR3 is TGTTCCAGCAGCCGATACATCAAGAACTCCTACGAGCAGTACTTC.

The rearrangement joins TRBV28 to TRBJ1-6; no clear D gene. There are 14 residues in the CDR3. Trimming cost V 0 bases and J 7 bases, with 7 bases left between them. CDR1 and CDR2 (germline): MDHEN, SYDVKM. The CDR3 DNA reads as TGTGCCAGCAGTTTATGGAGGAACAATTCACCCCTCCACTTT. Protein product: CASSLWRNNSPLHF.

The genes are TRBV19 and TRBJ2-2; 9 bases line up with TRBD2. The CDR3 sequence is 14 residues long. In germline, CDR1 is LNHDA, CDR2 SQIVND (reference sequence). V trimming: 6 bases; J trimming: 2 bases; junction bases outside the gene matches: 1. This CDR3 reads CASRREGNTGELFF. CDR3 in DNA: TGTGCCAGTAGGCGGGAGGGAAACACCGGGGAGCTGTTTTTT.

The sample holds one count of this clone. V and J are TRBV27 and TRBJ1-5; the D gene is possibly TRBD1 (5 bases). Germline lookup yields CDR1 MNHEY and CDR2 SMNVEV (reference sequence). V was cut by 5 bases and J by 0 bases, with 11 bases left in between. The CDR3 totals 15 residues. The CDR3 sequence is CASSQGSYSNQPQHF. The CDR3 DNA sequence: TGTGCCAGCAGTCAGGGCAGCTATAGCAATCAGCCCCAGCATTTT.

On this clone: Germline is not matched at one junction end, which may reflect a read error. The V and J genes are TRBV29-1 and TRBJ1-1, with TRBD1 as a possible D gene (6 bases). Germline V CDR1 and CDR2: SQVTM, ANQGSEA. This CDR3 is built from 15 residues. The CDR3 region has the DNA TGCAGCGTCGAAGGGGAGTTAGGGGGTATCACTGAAGCTTTCTTT. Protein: CSVEGELGGITEAFF.

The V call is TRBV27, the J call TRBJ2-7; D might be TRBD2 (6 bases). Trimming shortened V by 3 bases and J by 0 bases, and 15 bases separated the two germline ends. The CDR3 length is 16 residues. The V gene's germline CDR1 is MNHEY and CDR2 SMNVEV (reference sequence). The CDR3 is CASSFQLAQSSYEQYF. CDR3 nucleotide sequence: TGTGCCAGCAGTTTCCAGCTAGCGCAGAGCTCCTACGAGCAGTACTTC.

The CDR3: CASSEMTPGTSGRGQYF. DNA of the CDR3: TGTGCCAGCAGTGAGATGACCCCCGGGACTAGCGGGAGGGGGCAGTACTTC. The genes are TRBV2 and TRBJ2-7; TRBD2 matches 16 bases. V lost 3 bases to trimming and J lost 9 bases; unmatched junction nucleotides: 11. This CDR3 is built from 17 residues. Germline lookup yields CDR1 SNHLY and CDR2 FYNNEI.

DNA of the CDR3: TGTGCCAGCAGCCCCGATTATCAGCAGCCCCAGCATTTT. Translation gives CASSPDYQQPQHF. The chain links TRBV7-9 to TRBJ1-5; D ambiguous. The CDR3 runs 13 residues. V lost 5 bases and J lost 7, with 12 bases in between. The germline gives CDR1 SEHNR, CDR2 FQNEAQ (reference sequence). Combining the CDR3 with reference TRBV7-9 and TRBJ1-5 gives the whole variable domain DTGVSQNPRHKITKRGQNVTFRCDPISEHNRLYWYRQTLGQGPEFLTYFQNEAQLEKSRLLSDRFSAERPKGSFSTLEIQRTEQGDSAMYLCASSPDYQQPQHFGDGTRLSIL.

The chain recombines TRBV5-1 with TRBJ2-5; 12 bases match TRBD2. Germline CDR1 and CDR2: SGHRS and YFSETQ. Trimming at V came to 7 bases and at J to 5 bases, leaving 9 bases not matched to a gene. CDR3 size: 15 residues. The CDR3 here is CASGPGLAGGETQYF. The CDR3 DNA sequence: TGCGCCAGCGGACCGGGACTAGCGGGCGGGGAGACCCAGTACTTC.

The CDR3 bases are TGTGCCAGCAGGGGTCGGGGAGTAACAGATACGCAGTATTTT. It translates to CASRGRGVTDTQYF. This chain links TRBV6-5 with TRBJ2-3, with D maybe TRBD2 (5 bases). This CDR3 comprises 14 residues. V was shortened by 6 bases and J by 3 bases, with 13 bases between the two germline ends. Germline V gene data show CDR1 as MNHEY and CDR2 as SVGAGI.

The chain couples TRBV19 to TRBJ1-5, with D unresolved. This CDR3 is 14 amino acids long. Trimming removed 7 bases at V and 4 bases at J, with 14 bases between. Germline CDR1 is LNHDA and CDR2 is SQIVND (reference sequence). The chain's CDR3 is CASMWGSGNQPQHF. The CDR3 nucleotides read TGTGCCAGTATGTGGGGTTCGGGGAATCAGCCCCAGCATTTT.

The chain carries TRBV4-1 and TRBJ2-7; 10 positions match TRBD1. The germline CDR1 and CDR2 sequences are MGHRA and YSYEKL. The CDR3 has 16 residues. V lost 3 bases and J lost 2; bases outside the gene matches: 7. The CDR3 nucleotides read TGCGCCAGCAGCCAGAATCCGGGACAGGGGACCTACGAGCAGTACTTC. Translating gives CASSQNPGQGTYEQYF.

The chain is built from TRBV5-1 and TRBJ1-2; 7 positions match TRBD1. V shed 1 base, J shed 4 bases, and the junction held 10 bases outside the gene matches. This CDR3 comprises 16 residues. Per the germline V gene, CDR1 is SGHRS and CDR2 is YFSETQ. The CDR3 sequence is CASSLKHRGTGYGYTF. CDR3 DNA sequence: TGCGCCAGCAGCTTGAAGCACAGGGGCACGGGCTATGGCTACACCTTC.